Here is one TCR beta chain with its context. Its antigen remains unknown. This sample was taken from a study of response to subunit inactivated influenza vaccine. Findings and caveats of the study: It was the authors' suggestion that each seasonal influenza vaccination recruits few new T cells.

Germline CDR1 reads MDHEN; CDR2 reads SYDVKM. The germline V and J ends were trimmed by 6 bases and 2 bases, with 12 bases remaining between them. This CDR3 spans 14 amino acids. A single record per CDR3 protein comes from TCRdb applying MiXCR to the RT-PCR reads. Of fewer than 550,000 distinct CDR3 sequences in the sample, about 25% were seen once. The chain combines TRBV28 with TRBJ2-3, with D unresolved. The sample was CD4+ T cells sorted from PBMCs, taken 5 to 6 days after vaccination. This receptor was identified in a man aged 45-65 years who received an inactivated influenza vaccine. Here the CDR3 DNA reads TGTGCCAGCAGGATACAGAGCGTCACAGATACGCAGTATTTT. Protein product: CASRIQSVTDTQYF.